This T cell receptor (beta chain) was found in a study of control samples from healthy donors and cancer patients (dated by TCRdb to between 2020 and 2021). A few counts support this clone. Its antigen has not been determined. No much larger clonotype is one base removed from it; base qualities were not supplied. Preparation of the library involved the immunoSEQ multiplex PCR assay. Entries here come from immuneACCESS through TCRdb and include only in-frame sequences with V and J called. Some clones fail to appear in such tables; in the studies checked, an unresolved V gene covers under half of the shortfall, and the cause of the remainder is unknown. The sample data list about 410,000 clones, and about nine tenths of these were observed just once. Of the sample, approximately 6.3% is held by the ten largest clones. V is trimmed back by 0 bases and J by 4 bases, and the junction contains 13 bases that no gene match accounts for. The CDR3 measures 18 amino acids from cysteine to phenylalanine. Only the CDR3 region is kept as DNA, spanning 54 bases read in frame from base 1. CDR1 and CDR2, per the germline V gene, are SGHRS and YFSETQ.

The chain joins TRBV5-1 to TRBJ1-2; TRBD1 agrees with 9 junctional bases. This TCR was recovered from a man aged 35 to 55 with head and neck cancer. The specimen was PBMCs. The nucleotides read TGCGCCAGCAGCTTGGAGCGGGGGACAGGGCGGCCTTCCTATGGCTACACCTTC. It specifies CASSLERGTGRPSYGYTF.